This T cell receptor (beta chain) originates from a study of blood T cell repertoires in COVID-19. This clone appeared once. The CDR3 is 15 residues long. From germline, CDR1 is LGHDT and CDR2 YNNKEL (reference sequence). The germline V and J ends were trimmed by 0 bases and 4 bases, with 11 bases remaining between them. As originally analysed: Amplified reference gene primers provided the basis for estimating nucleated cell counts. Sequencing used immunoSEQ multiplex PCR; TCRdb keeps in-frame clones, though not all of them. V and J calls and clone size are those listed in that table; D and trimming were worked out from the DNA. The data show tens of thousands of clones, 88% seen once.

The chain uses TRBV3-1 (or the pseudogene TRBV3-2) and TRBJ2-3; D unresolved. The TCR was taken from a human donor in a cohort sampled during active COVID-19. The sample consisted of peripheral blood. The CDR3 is CASSQDGHIADTQYF. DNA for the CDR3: TGTGCCAGCAGCCAAGATGGGCACATCGCAGATACGCAGTATTTT.